These T cell receptor beta chains were read from a single sample in a study of T cell responses to AZD1222 COVID-19 vaccine. The protocol was immunoSEQ multiplex PCR, while the TCRdb copy is restricted to in-frame clones and leaves out a portion. The sample shows over 110,000 clones, roughly 90% of them seen only once. The specimen comprised peripheral blood, sampled on day 0 of AZD1222 vaccination. The receptors originated from an adult in good health. CDR3s leave out the opening cysteine and the closing phenylalanine or tryptophan.

>TRBJ2-3|TRBV5-4
ASSLESVADTQY
>TRBJ2-5|TRBV5-1
ASSLVEGWGGETQY
>TRBJ1-6|TRBV15
ATSVNRAGSPPH
>TRBJ1-2|TRBV27
ASSLRPDTSFGGYT
>TRBJ2-1|TRBV27
ASSLQGIAYNEQF
>TRBJ2-6|TRBV6-4
ASSPSGAGANVLT
>TRBJ2-3|TRBV5-4
ASSPFSGSSADTQY
>TRBJ2-1|TRBV19
ASSMTSGSSYNEQF
>TRBJ2-2|TRBV6-5
ASSYSGGQGMGELF
>TRBJ2-1|TRBV30
AWSIGERNEQF
>TRBJ2-2|TRBV9
ASSVAQTPGELF
>TRBJ2-7|TRBV7-3
ASSLGTGAYEQY
>TRBJ2-2|TRBV19
ASSSPSGSGGELF
>TRBJ2-5|TRBV3-1/TRBV3-2
ASSQGADKETQY
>TRBJ2-3|TRBV30
AWRRISTDTQY
>TRBJ1-1|TRBV25-1
ASSEWADNTEAF
>TRBJ2-3|TRBV5-1
ASREGQGRDTQY
>TRBJ1-1|TRBV30
ALDRARGTEAF
>TRBJ1-1|TRBV9
ASSPQNPPEAF
>TRBJ2-3|TRBV10-3
AINLAGGADTQY